This entry lists 30 T cell receptor beta chains sequenced from one sample in a study of blood T cell repertoires in COVID-19. Produced via immunoSEQ multiplex PCR; TCRdb's table is partial and in-frame only. The sample comprises 95,000 to 110,000 clones, roughly nine tenths of which are singletons, and approximately 3.5% rests with the top ten. Specimen: peripheral blood. Every receptor here comes from an older woman with acute or convalescent COVID-19.

The gene calls are TRBV21-1 and TRBJ2-3; the D call of TRBD2 is as the table states it, not checked on the DNA. TRBV21-1 is a pseudogene locus. This CDR3 contains 16 residues. The CDR3: CASSGGLARLGNTQYF. CDR3 in DNA: TGTGCCAGCAGCGGGGGACTAGCGAGATTAGGGAATACGCAGTATTTT.

The CDR3 bases are TGTGCCAGCAGTTCGGGACAGAACTTCAATCAGCCCCAGCATTTT. Its protein product is CASSSGQNFNQPQHF. The rearrangement links TRBV2 to TRBJ1-5; 7 bases are a match to TRBD1. The CDR3 loop spans 15 amino acids. The V gene end was trimmed by 5 bases and the J gene end by 3 bases; junction bases not matched to a gene: 7. CDR1 is SNHLY and CDR2 is FYNNEI in the germline V gene.

The V gene is TRBV9, the J gene TRBJ2-1, with TRBD1 as a possible D gene (6 bases). The CDR3 runs 15 residues. The V end was cut by 0 bases, the J end by 7 bases, with 14 bases between. Germline V lookup: CDR1 SGDLS, CDR2 YYNGEE. The chain's CDR3 is CASSVAGEPKNEQFF. In DNA, the CDR3 is TGTGCCAGCAGCGTAGCAGGGGAACCCAAAAATGAGCAGTTCTTC.

The rearrangement links TRBV3-1 (or the pseudogene TRBV3-2) to TRBJ1-3, with TRBD1 matching over 7 bases. Germline CDR1 and CDR2: LGHDT and YNNKEL (reference sequence). This CDR3 has 15 residues. With 5 bases clipped from V and 2 bases from J, the junction kept 6 bases outside the gene matches. The CDR3 region is CASSTRTGTGNTIYF. DNA for the CDR3: TGTGCCAGCAGCACCAGGACAGGTACTGGAAACACCATATATTTT.

The chain uses TRBV9 and TRBJ2-1; 9 bases map to TRBD2. Germline lookup yields CDR1 SGDLS and CDR2 YYNGEE. The CDR3 has 16 residues. The J segment lost 9 bases and the V segment lost 3 bases, leaving 13 bases of the junction unmatched. This chain's CDR3 is CASSGRSGLALGEQFF. The DNA of the CDR3 is TGTGCCAGCAGCGGGCGTTCGGGACTAGCCTTGGGTGAGCAGTTCTTC.

For the CDR3, the DNA is TGCGCCAGCAGCTTGGCCGCGCAGGGGAGCTCCTACAATGAGCAGTTCTTC. Amino acids: CASSLAAQGSSYNEQFF. The chain recombines TRBV5-1 with TRBJ2-1; D might be TRBD1 (6 bases). The CDR3 contains 17 residues. The V gene's germline CDR1 is SGHRS and CDR2 YFSETQ. The V end lost 0 bases, the J end lost 0 bases, and 13 bases lay between the germline ends. Complete variable domain (other parts from reference TRBV5-1 and TRBJ2-1): KAGVTQTPRYLIKTRGQQVTLSCSPISGHRSVSWYQQTPGQGLQFLFEYFSETQRNKGNFPGRFSGRQFSNSRSEMNVSTLELGDSALYLCASSLAAQGSSYNEQFFGPGTRLTVL.

As for this clone: Distinct nucleotide sequences in the sample also encode this CDR3. The V gene is TRBV7-3, the J gene TRBJ2-1, with TRBD2 matching over 7 bases. The germline gives CDR1 SGHTA, CDR2 FQGTGA. With 2 bases clipped from V and 0 bases from J, the junction kept 1 base outside the gene matches. The length of the CDR3 is 15 residues. CDR3 protein: CASSLSSGSYNEQFF. The CDR3 DNA is TGTGCCAGCAGCTTATCTAGCGGCTCCTACAATGAGCAGTTCTTC.

This rearrangement joins TRBV29-1 to TRBJ2-1, with 15 bases aligning to TRBD2. CDR3 length: 16 residues. Germline CDR1 is SQVTM and CDR2 is ANQGSEA. The V and J ends lost 1 base and 4 bases, in that order; junction bases with no gene match: 2. The CDR3 DNA reads TGCAGCGTTGAAGGGACTAGCGGGAGGGGGTACAATGAGCAGTTCTTC. Its translation: CSVEGTSGRGYNEQFF.

J is TRBJ2-5 and V is TRBV5-8; 11 bases line up with TRBD2. With 4 bases clipped from V and 1 base from J, the junction kept 3 bases outside the gene matches. Germline lookup yields CDR1 SGHTS and CDR2 YDEGEE. CDR3 length equals 15 residues. CDR3 region: CASSPGLAGQETQYF. In nucleotides, the CDR3 is TGTGCCAGCAGCCCAGGACTAGCGGGCCAAGAGACCCAGTACTTC.

V usage is TRBV6-5 and J usage is TRBJ2-3; the match to TRBD1 covers 7 bases. The CDR3 consists of 14 residues. J gave up 2 bases and V 6 bases, and 5 bases lay outside the gene matches. Germline-derived CDR1 and CDR2 are MNHEY and SVGAGI. Written as DNA, the CDR3 is TGTGCCAGCAGCAGACAGGGTACCACAGATACGCAGTATTTT. It is translated as CASSRQGTTDTQYF.

The chain employs TRBV19 and TRBJ2-7; D call uncertain. Germline-derived CDR1 and CDR2 are LNHDA and SQIVND (reference sequence). The CDR3 has 14 residues. V lost 5 bases to trimming and J lost 3 bases, with 14 bases between them. The CDR3 nucleotides read TGTGCCAGTAGTCCTTCCCCGGCGGACTACGAGCAGTACTTC. Its protein product is CASSPSPADYEQYF.

The chain combines TRBV7-3 with TRBJ2-1, with TRBD2 identical over 8 bases. V was clipped by 0 bases and J by 7 bases; unmatched bases: 11. Germline CDR1 SGHTA, CDR2 FQGTGA. The CDR3 contains 17 residues. CDR3 residues: CASSLTGGAGDGNEQFF. CDR3 DNA sequence: TGTGCCAGCAGCTTAACGGGGGGAGCGGGAGATGGAAATGAGCAGTTCTTC.

This chain joins TRBV6-5 and TRBJ2-5; D is possibly TRBD2 (6 bases). This CDR3 spans 15 amino acids. V lost 2 bases to trimming and J lost 5 bases, with 15 bases between them. Germline V gene data show CDR1 as MNHEY and CDR2 as SVGAGI. The CDR3 nucleotides are TGTGCCAGCAGTTACGGTCGGGAGAAGAGGGAGACCCAGTACTTC. Translation: CASSYGREKRETQYF.

This clone showed up just once. The rearrangement uses TRBV6-2 or TRBV6-3 and TRBJ1-1, with D unclear. Germline V lookup: CDR1 MNHEY, CDR2 SVGEGT. The CDR3 totals 16 residues. Trimming stripped 2 bases from V and 1 base from J, with 14 bases between. Written as DNA, the CDR3 is TGTGCCAGCAGTTACCCCCAGTGGCAGGAGAACACTGAAGCTTTCTTT. Its translation is CASSYPQWQENTEAFF.

This rearrangement joins TRBV29-1 to TRBJ1-1, with 7 nucleotides matching TRBD1. Unmatched junction bases numbered 4, after V lost 5 bases and J lost 4 bases. The CDR3 contains 12 residues. The germline V gene has CDR1 SQVTM and CDR2 ANQGSEA. CDR3 in amino acids: CSVRQGSTEAFF. The CDR3 DNA follows: TGCAGCGTTAGACAGGGTAGCACTGAAGCTTTCTTT. Combining the CDR3 with reference TRBV29-1 and TRBJ1-1 gives the whole variable domain SAVISQKPSRDICQRGTSLTIQCQVDSQVTMMFWYRQQPGQSLTLIATANQGSEATYESGFVIDKFPISRPNLTFSTLTVSNMSPEDSSIYLCSVRQGSTEAFFGQGTRLTVV.

The V gene is TRBV12-3 or TRBV12-4, the J gene TRBJ1-2; 11 nucleotides match TRBD1. With V trimmed by 10 bases and J by 8 bases, 9 bases remained unmatched. CDR3 length: 13 amino acids. For the CDR3, the DNA is TGTGCCATCAGGGGGGACAGGGGGTACGGCTACACCTTC. As protein: CAIRGDRGYGYTF.

This rearrangement joins TRBV12-5 to TRBJ2-3; TRBD2 matches at 7 bases. The length of the CDR3 is 18 residues. CDR1 is LGHNT and CDR2 is FRNRAP in the germline V gene. The trim removed 1 base at V and 1 base at J, leaving 11 bases unmatched. For the CDR3, the DNA is TGTGCTAGTGGTTTGGGCCCTTCTAGCGGAGTGGGCACAGATACGCAGTATTTT. Translating it yields CASGLGPSSGVGTDTQYF.

The chain combines TRBV19 with TRBJ1-1; 7 bases align to TRBD1. This CDR3 contains 15 residues. Germline V gene data show CDR1 as LNHDA and CDR2 as SQIVND (reference sequence). V was pared by 6 bases and J by 4 bases, with 11 bases of the junction left unmatched. The CDR3 DNA reads TGTGCCAGTAGGATACCTACAGGGGTCCGCACTGAAGCTTTCTTT. Translation: CASRIPTGVRTEAFF. The variable domain in full, with the rest retrieved from reference TRBV19 and TRBJ1-1, is DGGITQSPKYLFRKEGQNVTLSCEQNLNHDAMYWYRQDPGQGLRLIYYSQIVNDFQKGDIAEGYSVSREKKESFPLTVTSAQKNPTAFYLCASRIPTGVRTEAFFGQGTRLTVV.

This chain connects TRBV28 to TRBJ2-7, with a possible D match to TRBD2 (6 bases). This CDR3 contains 15 residues. V shed 5 bases and J shed 2 bases, with 16 bases lying between them. CDR1 is MDHEN, CDR2 SYDVKM, per germline. CDR3 residues: CASSTLAGPTYEQYF. The CDR3 region has the DNA TGTGCCAGCAGTACTCTGGCGGGACCGACCTACGAGCAGTACTTC.

This rearrangement joins TRBV2 to TRBJ1-5; TRBD1 matches at 9 bases. Losses at the gene ends were 5 bases for V and 1 base for J; bases not matched to a gene: 6. This CDR3 spans 16 amino acids. Germline V gives CDR1 SNHLY, CDR2 FYNNEI. CDR3 residues: CASSKTGGRSNQPQHF. CDR3 DNA: TGTGCCAGCAGTAAAACAGGGGGCAGGAGCAATCAGCCCCAGCATTTT.

This rearrangement joins TRBV12-3 or TRBV12-4 to TRBJ2-5; TRBD1 aligns across 7 bases. CDR3 size: 13 residues. Trimming removed 6 bases from V and 7 bases from J; junction bases left unmatched: 8. CDR3 loop: CASRPTGLATQYF. In DNA, the CDR3 is TGTGCCAGCAGACCGACAGGGCTTGCGACCCAGTACTTC.

The chain is built from TRBV5-1 and TRBJ2-7, with D possibly TRBD1 on 7 matching bases. This CDR3 region has 14 residues. Germline V gene data show CDR1 as SGHRS and CDR2 as YFSETQ. The V gene lost 4 bases and the J gene lost 6 bases, with 17 bases spanning the gap. CDR3 region: CASSIGGGGLEQYF. The CDR3 DNA reads as TGCGCCAGCAGCATCGGTGGAGGGGGCCTCGAGCAGTACTTC.

This clone was seen more than once but under ten times. The genes are TRBV6-5 and TRBJ1-5; TRBD1 aligns across 9 bases. This CDR3 has 15 residues. CDR1 is MNHEY, CDR2 SVGAGI, per germline. The V segment lost 6 bases and the J segment 4 bases; nucleotides outside the gene matches: 7. Written as DNA, the CDR3 is TGTGCCAGCAGACCTTCGACAGGGGGAAATCAGCCCCAGCATTTT. It encodes CASRPSTGGNQPQHF.

V and J are TRBV18 and TRBJ2-7, with a tentative D call TRBD1 (6 bases). Germline V gives CDR1 KGHSH, CDR2 LQKENI. The CDR3 sequence is 14 residues long. The germline V and J ends were trimmed by 5 bases and 3 bases, with 14 bases remaining between them. The CDR3 DNA reads as TGTGCCAGCTCAAGAACAGGGACCGACTACGAGCAGTACTTC. Protein product: CASSRTGTDYEQYF.

This chain joins TRBV11-2 and TRBJ1-2; TRBD1 agrees at 8 bases. V trimming: 5 bases; J trimming: 5 bases; junction bases outside the gene matches: 4. Per the germline V gene, CDR1 is SGHAT and CDR2 is FQNNGV. The CDR3 contains 13 residues. DNA for the CDR3: TGTGCCAGCAGCCAGGGGGCGCTTTATGGCTACACCTTC. As protein: CASSQGALYGYTF.

The chain joins TRBV6-5 to TRBJ1-5; no clear D. The V end lost 6 bases, the J end lost 3 bases, and 9 bases lay between the germline ends. The germline CDR1 and CDR2 sequences are MNHEY and SVGAGI. The CDR3 consists of 13 residues. The CDR3 spells CASREGFNQPQHF. The CDR3 coding sequence is TGTGCCAGCAGAGAGGGATTCAATCAGCCCCAGCATTTT.

This clone was counted between two and nine times. The J gene is TRBJ1-4, the V gene TRBV2; D call uncertain. The CDR3 extends over 15 amino acids. Trimming took off 3 bases at V and 2 bases at J, with 10 bases between the two ends. Germline CDR1 is SNHLY and CDR2 is FYNNEI. CDR3 region: CASSDKFRTNEKLFF. In nucleotides, the CDR3 is TGTGCCAGCAGTGATAAATTCCGTACTAATGAAAAACTGTTTTTT.

This chain joins TRBV6-1 and TRBJ1-6, with D perhaps matching TRBD1 (5 bases). This CDR3 is built from 14 residues. The V gene lost 1 base and the J gene lost 6 bases, with 7 bases spanning the gap. Germline CDR1 MNHNS, CDR2 SASEGT. In DNA form, the CDR3 reads TGTGCCAGCAGTGAAGACGGGGGTAATTCACCCCTCCACTTT. Its protein is CASSEDGGNSPLHF.

The chain carries TRBV28 and TRBJ2-2, with 9 bases fitting TRBD1. Germline V gene lookup returns CDR1 MDHEN and CDR2 SYDVKM. V was clipped by 3 bases and J by 7 bases; unmatched bases: 6. CDR3 size: 15 residues. The CDR3 protein is CASSFGTGWGGELFF. CDR3 in DNA: TGTGCCAGCAGTTTTGGGACAGGGTGGGGCGGGGAGCTGTTTTTT.

The chain recombines TRBV4-2 with TRBJ2-3; 7 nucleotides line up with TRBD2. This CDR3 is built from 18 residues. Germline V gene lookup returns CDR1 LGHNA and CDR2 YNFKEQ. Losses at the gene ends were 4 bases for V and 2 bases for J; bases not matched to a gene: 15. The DNA for the CDR3 is TGTGCCAGCAGCCGCGGGAGCCGTAAAGGCACGGCCACAGATACGCAGTATTTT. Translating gives CASSRGSRKGTATDTQYF.